This record covers a single TCR beta chain. Its antigen is not known. This sample is drawn from a study of OX40 agonist ivuxolimab in advanced cancers. Study-level results: Antigen specificity was not determined for the expanded peripheral T cells. Near-lowest levels of clonal expansion characterized partial responders at 0.1-3.0 mg/kg.

There are 16 residues in the CDR3. Germline assignment: CDR1 SGHDT and CDR2 YYEEEE. The V segment lost 4 bases and the J segment 6 bases; nucleotides outside the gene matches: 6. Measured with immunoSEQ multiplex PCR; TCRdb has only the in-frame clones, and not every one. The repertoire includes some 99,000 clones, approximately 94% of them detected once, and 0.15% to 0.2% sits in the top ten. This TCR was sampled from an adult with an advanced solid tumor such as melanoma, head and neck, liver or kidney cancer. The gene calls are TRBV5-6 and TRBJ2-1; TRBD2 matches at 14 bases. The sequenced sample was CD4+ or CD8+ T cells sorted from blood, obtained in a trial of the OX40 agonist ivuxolimab. CDR3 in amino acids: CASSPRTSGRSNEQFF. The CDR3, as DNA: TGTGCCAGCAGCCCCAGGACTAGCGGGAGGTCCAATGAGCAGTTCTTC. The full variable domain, with the rest looked up from reference TRBV5-6 and TRBJ2-1, is DAGVTQSPTHLIKTRGQQVTLRCSPKSGHDTVSWYQQALGQGPQFIFQYYEEEERQRGNFPDRFSGHQFPNYSSELNVNALLLGDSALYLCASSPRTSGRSNEQFFGPGTRLTVL.